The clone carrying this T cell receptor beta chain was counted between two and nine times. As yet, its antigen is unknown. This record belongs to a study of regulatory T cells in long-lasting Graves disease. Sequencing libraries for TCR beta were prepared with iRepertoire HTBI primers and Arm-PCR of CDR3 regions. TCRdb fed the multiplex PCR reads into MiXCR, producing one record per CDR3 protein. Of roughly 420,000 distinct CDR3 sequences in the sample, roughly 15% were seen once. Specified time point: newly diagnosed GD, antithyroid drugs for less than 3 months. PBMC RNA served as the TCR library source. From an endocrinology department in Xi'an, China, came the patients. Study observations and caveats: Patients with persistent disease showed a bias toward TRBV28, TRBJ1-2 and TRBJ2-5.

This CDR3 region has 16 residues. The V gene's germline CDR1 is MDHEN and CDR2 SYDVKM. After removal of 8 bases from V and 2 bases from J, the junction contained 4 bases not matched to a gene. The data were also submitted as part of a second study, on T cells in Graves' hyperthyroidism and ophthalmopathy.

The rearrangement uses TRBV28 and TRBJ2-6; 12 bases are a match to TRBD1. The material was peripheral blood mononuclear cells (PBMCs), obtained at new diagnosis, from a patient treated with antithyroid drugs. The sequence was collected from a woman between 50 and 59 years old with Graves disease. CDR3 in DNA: TGTGCCAGCTCGGGACAGGGGGCGCCTGGGGCCAACGTCCTGACTTTC. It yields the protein CASSGQGAPGANVLTF.